This TCR beta chain was recovered during a study of blood T cell repertoires in COVID-19. Here immunoSEQ multiplex PCR was the method, and the copy in TCRdb shows in-frame clones only, minus some. The sample consists of about 66,000 clones, 65% to 90% of them appearing once. The CDR3 covers 17 residues. Germline lookup yields CDR1 SNHLY and CDR2 FYNNEI. Trimming shortened V by 2 bases and J by 3 bases, and 14 bases separated the two germline ends. This TCR was recovered from a man aged 55 to 70 with acute or convalescent COVID-19. Sequencing was done on a sample of peripheral blood. The V gene is TRBV2, the J gene TRBJ1-6; maybe TRBD1 (6 bases). CDR3 protein: CASSESGQPGYNSPLHF. The CDR3 region has the DNA TGTGCCAGCAGTGAATCGGGACAACCGGGCTATAATTCACCCCTCCACTTT.